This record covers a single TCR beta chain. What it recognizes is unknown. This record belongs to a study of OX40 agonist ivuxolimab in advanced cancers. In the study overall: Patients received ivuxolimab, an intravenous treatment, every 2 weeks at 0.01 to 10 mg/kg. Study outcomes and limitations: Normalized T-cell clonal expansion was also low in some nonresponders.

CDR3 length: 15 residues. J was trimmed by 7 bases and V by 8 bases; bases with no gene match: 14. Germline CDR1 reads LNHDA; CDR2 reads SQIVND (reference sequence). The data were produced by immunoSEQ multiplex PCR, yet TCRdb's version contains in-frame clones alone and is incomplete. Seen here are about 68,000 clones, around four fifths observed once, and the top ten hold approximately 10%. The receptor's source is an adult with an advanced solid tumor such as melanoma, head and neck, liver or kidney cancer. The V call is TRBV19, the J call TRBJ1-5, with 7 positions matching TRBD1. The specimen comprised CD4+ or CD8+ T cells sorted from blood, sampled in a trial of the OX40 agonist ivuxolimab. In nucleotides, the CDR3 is TGTGCCAGTTGGGACCAGGGGGTTTCTTCGCAGCCCCAGCATTTT. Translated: CASWDQGVSSQPQHF.